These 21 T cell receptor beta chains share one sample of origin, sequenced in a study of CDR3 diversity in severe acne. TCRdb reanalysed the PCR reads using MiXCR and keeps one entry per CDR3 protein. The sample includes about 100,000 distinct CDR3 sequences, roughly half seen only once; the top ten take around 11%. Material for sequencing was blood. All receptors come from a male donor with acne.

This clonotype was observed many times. The CDR3 here is CASSGGGGGLETQYF. The DNA of the CDR3 is TGCGCCAGCAGCGGAGGGGGCGGGGGGCTAGAGACCCAGTACTTC. This sequence joins TRBV5-1 and TRBJ2-5, with D possibly TRBD2 on 8 matching bases. Trimming left V 4 bases short and J 4 bases short, with 17 bases between. This CDR3 is 15 amino acids long. The V gene's germline CDR1 is SGHRS and CDR2 YFSETQ.

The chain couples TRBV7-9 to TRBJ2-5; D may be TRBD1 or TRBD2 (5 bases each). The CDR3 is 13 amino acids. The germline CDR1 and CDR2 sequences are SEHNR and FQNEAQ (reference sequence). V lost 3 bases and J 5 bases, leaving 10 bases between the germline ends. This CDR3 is CASSLGVTETQYF. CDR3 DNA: TGTGCCAGCAGCTTGGGGGTGACGGAGACCCAGTACTTC.

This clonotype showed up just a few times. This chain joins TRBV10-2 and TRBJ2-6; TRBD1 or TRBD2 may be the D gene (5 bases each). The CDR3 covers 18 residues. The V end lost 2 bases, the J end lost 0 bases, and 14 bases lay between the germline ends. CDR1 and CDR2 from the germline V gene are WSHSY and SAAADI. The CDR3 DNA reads TGCGCCAGCAGTGAGAGTCCGGGACGCCGCTCTGGGGCCAACGTCCTGACTTTC. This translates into CASSESPGRRSGANVLTF.

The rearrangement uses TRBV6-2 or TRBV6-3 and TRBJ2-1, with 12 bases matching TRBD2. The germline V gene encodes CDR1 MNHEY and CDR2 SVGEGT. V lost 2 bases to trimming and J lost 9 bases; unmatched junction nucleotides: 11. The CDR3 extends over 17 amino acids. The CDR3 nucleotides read TGTGCCAGCAGTTACAACCTCCTAGCGGGAGGGAGAAGTGAGCAGTTCTTC. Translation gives CASSYNLLAGGRSEQFF.

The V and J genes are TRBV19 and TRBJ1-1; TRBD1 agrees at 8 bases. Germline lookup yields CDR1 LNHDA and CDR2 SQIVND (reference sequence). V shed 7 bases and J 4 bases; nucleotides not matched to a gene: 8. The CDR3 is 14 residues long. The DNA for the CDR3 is TGTGCCAGTATCGGAACAGGGGGAATCACTGAAGCTTTCTTT. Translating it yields CASIGTGGITEAFF.

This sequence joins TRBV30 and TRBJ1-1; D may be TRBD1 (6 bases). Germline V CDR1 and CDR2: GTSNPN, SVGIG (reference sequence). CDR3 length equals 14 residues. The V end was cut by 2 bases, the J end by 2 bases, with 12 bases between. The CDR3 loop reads CAWSPAGVNTEAFF. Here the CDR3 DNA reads TGTGCCTGGAGTCCCGCAGGGGTAAACACTGAAGCTTTCTTT.

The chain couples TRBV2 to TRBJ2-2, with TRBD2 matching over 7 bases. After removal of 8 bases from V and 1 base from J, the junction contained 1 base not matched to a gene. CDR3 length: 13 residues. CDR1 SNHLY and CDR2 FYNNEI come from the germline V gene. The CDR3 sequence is CASGGGNTGELFF. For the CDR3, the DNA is TGTGCCAGCGGCGGGGGGAACACCGGGGAGCTGTTTTTT.

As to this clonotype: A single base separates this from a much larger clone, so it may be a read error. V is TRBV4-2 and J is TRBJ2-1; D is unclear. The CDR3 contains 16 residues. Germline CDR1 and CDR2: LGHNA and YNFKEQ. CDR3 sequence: CASSPFPLCSYNERFF. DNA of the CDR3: TGTGCCAGCAGCCCCTTCCCACTGTGCTCCTACAATGAGCGGTTCTTC.

The CDR3 region is CASSLWGTWELFF. The DNA for the CDR3 is TGTGCCAGCAGCTTATGGGGAACCTGGGAGCTGTTTTTT. V is TRBV7-2 and J is TRBJ2-2, with D unresolved. Trimming left V 2 bases short and J 9 bases short, with 10 bases between. CDR1 and CDR2 (germline): SGHTA, FQGNSA. The CDR3 length is 13 residues.

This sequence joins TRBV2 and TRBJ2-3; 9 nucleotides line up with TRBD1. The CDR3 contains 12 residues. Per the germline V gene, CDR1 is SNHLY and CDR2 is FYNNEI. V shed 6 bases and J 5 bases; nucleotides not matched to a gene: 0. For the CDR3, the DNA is TGTGCCAGCAGGGACAGGGGAGATACGCAGTATTTT. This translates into CASRDRGDTQYF.

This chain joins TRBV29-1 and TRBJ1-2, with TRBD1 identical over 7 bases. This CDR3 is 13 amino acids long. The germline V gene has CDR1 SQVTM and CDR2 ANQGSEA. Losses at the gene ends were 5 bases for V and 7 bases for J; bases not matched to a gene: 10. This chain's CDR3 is CSVWTGGGRGYTF. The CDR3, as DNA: TGCAGCGTTTGGACAGGTGGGGGACGTGGCTACACCTTC.

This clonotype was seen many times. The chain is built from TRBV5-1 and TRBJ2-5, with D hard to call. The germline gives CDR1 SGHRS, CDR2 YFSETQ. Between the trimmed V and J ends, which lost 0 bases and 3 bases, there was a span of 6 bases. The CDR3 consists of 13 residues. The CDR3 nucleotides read TGCGCCAGCAGCTTGGACTCAGAAGAGACCCAGTACTTC. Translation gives CASSLDSEETQYF.

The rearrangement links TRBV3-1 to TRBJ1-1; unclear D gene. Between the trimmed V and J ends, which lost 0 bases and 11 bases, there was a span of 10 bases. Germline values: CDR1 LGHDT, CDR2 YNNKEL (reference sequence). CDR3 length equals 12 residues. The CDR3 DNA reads TGTGCCAGCAGCCAAGACCTCGTTAGGGCTTTCTTT. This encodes CASSQDLVRAFF.

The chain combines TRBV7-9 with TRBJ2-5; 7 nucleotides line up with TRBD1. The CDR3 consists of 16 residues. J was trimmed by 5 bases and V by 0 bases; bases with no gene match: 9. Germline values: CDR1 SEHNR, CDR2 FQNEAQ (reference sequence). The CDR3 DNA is TGTGCCAGCAGCTTAGCGGAAGGGTCACAGGGGGAGACCCAGTACTTC. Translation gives CASSLAEGSQGETQYF.

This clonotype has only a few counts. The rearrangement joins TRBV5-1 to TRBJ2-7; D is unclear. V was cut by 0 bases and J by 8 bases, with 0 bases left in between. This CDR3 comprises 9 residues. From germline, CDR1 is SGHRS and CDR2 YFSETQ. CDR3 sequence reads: CASSLEQYF. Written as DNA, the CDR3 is TGCGCCAGCAGCTTGGAGCAGTACTTC.

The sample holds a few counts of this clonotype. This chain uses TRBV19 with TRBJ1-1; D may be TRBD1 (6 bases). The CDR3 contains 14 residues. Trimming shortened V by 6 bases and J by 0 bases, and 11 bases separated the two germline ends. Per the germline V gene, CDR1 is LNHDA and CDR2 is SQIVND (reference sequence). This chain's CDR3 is CASSDRILNTEAFF. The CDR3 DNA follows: TGTGCCAGTAGCGACAGGATACTGAACACTGAAGCTTTCTTT.

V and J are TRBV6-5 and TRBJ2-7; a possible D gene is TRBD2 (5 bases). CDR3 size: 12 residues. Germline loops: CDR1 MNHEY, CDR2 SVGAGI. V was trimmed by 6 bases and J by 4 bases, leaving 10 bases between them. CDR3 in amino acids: CASSLPGYEQYF. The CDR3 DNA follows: TGTGCCAGCAGCCTCCCGGGGTACGAGCAGTACTTC.

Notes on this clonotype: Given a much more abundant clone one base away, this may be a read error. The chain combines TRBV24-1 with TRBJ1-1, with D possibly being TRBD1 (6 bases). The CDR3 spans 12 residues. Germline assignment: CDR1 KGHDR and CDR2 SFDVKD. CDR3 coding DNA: TGTGCCACCAGGGACAGTAACACTGAAGCTGTCTTT. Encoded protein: CATRDSNTEAVF.

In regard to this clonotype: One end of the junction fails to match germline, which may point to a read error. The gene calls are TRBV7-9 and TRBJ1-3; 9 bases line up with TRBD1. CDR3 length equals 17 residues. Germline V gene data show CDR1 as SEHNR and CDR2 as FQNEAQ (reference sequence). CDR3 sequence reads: CASSSSGQGEAGNTVYF. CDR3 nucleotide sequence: TGTGCCAGCAGCTCATCGGGACAGGGAGAGGCTGGAAACACCGTATATTTT.

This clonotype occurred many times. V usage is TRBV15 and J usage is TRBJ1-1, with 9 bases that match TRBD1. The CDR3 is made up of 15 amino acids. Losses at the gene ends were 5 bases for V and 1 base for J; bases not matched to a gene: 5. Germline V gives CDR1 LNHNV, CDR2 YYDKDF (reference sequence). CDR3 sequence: CATSGGQGQNTEAFF. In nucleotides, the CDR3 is TGTGCCACCAGCGGCGGACAGGGGCAGAACACTGAAGCTTTCTTT.

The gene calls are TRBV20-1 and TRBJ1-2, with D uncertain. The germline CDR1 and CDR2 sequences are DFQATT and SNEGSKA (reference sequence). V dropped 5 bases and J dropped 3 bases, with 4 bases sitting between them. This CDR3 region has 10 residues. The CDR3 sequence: CSAPDYGYTF. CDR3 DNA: TGCAGTGCTCCGGACTATGGCTACACCTTC.